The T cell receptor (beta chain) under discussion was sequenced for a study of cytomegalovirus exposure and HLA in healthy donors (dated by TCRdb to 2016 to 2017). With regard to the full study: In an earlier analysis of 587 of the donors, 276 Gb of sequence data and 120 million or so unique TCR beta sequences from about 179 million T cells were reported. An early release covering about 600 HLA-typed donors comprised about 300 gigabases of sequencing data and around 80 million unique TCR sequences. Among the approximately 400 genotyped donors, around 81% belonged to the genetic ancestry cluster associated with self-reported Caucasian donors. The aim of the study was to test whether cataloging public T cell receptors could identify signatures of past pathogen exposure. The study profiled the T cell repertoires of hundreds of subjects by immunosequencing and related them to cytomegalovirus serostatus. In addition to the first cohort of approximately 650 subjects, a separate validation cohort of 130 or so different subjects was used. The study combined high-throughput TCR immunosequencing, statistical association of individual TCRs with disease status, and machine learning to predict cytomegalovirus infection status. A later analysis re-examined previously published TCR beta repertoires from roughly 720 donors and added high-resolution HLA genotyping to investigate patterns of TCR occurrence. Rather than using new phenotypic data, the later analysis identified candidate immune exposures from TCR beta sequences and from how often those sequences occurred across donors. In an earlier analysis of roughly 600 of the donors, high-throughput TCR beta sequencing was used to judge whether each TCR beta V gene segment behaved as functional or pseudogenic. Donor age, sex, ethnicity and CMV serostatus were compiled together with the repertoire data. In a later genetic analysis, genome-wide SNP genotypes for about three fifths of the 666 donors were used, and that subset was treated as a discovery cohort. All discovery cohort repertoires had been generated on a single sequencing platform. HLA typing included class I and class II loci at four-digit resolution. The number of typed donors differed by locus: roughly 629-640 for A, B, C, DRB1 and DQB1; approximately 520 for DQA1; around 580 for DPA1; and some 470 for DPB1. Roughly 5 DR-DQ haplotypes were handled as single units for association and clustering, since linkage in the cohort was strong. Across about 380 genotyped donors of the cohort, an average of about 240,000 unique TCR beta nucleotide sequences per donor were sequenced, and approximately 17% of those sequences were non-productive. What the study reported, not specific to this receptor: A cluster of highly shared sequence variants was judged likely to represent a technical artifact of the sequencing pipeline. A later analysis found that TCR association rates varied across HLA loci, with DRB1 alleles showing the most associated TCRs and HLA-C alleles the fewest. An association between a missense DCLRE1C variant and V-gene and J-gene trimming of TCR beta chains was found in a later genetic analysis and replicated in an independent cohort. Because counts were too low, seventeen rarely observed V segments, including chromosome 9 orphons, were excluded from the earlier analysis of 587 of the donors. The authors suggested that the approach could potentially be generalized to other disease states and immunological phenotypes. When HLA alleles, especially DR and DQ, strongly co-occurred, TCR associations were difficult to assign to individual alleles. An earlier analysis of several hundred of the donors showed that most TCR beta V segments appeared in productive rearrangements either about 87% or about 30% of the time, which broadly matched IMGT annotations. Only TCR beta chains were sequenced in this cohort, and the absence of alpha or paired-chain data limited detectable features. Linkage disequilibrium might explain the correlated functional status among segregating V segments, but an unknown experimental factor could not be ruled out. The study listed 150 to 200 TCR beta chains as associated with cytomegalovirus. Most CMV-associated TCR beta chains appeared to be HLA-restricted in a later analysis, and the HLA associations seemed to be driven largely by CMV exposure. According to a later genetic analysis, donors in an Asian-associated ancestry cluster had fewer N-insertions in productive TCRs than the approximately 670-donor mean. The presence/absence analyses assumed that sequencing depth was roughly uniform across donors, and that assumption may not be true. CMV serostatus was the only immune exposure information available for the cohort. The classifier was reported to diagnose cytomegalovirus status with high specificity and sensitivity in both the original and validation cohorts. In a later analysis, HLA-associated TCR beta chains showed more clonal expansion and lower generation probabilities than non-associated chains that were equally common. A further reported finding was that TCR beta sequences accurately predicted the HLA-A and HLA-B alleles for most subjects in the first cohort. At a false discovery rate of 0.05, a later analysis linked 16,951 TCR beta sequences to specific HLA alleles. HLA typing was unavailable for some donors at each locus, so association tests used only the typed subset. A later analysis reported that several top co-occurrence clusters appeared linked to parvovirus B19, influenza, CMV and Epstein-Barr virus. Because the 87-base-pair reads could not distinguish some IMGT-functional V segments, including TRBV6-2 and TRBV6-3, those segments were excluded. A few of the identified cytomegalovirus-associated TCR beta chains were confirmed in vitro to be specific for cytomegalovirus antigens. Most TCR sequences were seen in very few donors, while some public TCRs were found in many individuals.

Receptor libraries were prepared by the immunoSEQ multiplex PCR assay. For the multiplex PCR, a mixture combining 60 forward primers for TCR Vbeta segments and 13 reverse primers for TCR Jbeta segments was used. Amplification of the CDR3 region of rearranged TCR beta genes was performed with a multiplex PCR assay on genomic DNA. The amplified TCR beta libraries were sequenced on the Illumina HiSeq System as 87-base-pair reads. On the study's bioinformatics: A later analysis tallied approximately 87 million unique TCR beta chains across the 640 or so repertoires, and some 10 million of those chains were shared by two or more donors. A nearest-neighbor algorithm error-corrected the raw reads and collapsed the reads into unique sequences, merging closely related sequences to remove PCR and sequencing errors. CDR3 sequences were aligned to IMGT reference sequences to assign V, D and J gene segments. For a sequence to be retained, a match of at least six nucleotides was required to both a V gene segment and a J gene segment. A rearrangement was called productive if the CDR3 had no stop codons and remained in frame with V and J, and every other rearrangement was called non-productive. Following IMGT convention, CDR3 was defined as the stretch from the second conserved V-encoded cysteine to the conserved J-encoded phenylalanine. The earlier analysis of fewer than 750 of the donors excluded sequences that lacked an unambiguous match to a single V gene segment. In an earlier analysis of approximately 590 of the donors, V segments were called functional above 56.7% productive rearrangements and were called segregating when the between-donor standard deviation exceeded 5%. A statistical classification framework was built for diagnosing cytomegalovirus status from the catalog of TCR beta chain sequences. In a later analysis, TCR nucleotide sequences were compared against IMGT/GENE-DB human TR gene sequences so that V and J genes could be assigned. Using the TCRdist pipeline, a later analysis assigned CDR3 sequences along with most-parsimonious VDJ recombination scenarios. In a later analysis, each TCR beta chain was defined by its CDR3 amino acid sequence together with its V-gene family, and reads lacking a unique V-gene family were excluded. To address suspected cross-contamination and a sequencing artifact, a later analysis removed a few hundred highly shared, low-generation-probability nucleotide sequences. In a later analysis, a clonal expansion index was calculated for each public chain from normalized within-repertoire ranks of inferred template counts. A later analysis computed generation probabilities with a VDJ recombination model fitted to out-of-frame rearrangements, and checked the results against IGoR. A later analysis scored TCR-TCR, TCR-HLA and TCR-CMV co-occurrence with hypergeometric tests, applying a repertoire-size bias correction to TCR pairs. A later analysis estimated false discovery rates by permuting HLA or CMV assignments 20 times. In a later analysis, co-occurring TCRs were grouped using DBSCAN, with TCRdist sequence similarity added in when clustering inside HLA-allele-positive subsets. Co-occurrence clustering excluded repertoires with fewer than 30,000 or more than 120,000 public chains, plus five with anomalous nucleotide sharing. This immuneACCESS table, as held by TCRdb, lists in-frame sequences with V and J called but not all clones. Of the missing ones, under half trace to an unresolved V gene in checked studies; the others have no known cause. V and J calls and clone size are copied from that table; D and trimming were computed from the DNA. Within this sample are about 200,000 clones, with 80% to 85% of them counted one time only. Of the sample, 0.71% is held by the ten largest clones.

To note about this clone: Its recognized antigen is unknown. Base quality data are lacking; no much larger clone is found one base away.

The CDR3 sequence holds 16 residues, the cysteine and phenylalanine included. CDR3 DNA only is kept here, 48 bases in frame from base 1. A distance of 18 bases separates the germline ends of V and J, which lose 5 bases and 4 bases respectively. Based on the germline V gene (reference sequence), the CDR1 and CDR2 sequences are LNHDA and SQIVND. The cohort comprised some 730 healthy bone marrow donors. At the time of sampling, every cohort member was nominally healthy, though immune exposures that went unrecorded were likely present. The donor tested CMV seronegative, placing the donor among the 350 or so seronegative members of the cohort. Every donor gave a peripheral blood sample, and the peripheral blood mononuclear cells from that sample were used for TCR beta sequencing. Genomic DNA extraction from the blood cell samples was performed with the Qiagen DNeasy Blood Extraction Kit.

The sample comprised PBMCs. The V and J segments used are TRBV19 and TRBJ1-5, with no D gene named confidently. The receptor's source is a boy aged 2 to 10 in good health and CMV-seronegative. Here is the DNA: TGTGCCAGTAGTCCCAGGAGGCAGTACTCTAATCAGCCCCAGCATTTT. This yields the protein CASSPRRQYSNQPQHF. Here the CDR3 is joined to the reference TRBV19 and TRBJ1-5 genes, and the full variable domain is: DGGITQSPKYLFRKEGQNVTLSCEQNLNHDAMYWYRQDPGQGLRLIYYSQIVNDFQKGDIAEGYSVSREKKESFPLTVTSAQKNPTAFYLCASSPRRQYSNQPQHFGDGTRLSIL.